This TCR beta chain originates from a study of OX40 agonist ivuxolimab in advanced cancers. Notes on the study in general: Normalized T-cell clonal expansion was also low in some nonresponders.

Germline CDR1 is MNHEY and CDR2 is SMNVEV (reference sequence). V trimming: 5 bases; J trimming: 4 bases; junction bases outside the gene matches: 10. The CDR3 is made up of 15 amino acids. This table comes from immunoSEQ multiplex PCR, and its TCRdb copy is limited to in-frame clones, with some not included. The table has around 50,000 clones, approximately 80% seen once. Details on this clone: The antigen remains undetermined.

The input for sequencing was CD4+ or CD8+ T cells sorted from blood, taken in a trial of the OX40 agonist ivuxolimab. This TCR came from an adult with an advanced solid tumor such as melanoma, head and neck, liver or kidney cancer. The genes are TRBV27 and TRBJ2-7, with 8 bases identical to TRBD1. CDR3 nucleotide sequence: TGTGCCAGCAGTCCCCGACAGGGGATTTGGTACGAGCAGTACTTC. The encoded protein is CASSPRQGIWYEQYF.